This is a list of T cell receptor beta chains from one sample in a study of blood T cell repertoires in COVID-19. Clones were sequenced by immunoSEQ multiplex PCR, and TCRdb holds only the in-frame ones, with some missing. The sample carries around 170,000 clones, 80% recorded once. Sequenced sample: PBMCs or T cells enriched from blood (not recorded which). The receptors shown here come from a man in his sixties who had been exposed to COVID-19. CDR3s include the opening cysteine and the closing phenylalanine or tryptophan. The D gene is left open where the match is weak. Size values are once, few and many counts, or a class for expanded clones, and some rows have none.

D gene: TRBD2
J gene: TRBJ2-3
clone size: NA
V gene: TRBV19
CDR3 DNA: TGTGCCAGTAGGCGGTCGGGTGTGAGGCGGGAGAAAGATACGCAGTATTTT
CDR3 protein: CASRRSGVRREKDTQYF

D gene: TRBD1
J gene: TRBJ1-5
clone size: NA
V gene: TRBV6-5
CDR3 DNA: TGTGCCAGCAGTTACTCGGGACAGGGGACTTTGCAGCCCCAGCATTTT
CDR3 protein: CASSYSGQGTLQPQHF

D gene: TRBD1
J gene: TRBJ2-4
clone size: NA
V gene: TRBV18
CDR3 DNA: TGTGCCAGCTCAGAGGGGGCAGTAGCCAAAAACATTCAGTACTTC
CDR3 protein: CASSEGAVAKNIQYF

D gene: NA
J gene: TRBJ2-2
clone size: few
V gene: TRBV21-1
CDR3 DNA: TGTGCCAGCATCCTTGGACTAGCCGCAGGGGAGCTGTTTTTT
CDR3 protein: CASILGLAAGELFF

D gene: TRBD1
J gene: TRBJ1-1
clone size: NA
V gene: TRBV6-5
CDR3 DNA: TGTGCCAGCAGCCTACAGGGGGCTAAGACTGAAGCTTTCTTT
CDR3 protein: CASSLQGAKTEAFF

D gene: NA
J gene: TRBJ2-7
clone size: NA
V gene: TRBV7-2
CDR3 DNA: TGTGCCAGCAGCTCTGGGGGGAGCTCCTACGAGCAGTACTTC
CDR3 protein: CASSSGGSSYEQYF

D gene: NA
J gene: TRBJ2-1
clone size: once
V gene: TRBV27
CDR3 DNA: TGTGCCAGCAGCGGGGTCTACAATGAGCAGTTCTTC
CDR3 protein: CASSGVYNEQFF

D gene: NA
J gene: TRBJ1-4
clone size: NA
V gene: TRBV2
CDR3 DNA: TGTGCCAGCAGACAGGGCGCAACTAATGAAAAACTGTTTTTT
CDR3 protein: CASRQGATNEKLFF

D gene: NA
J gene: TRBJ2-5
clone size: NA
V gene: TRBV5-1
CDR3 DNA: TGCGCCAGCAGCTTGGCGAACGGGAGAGTCGGCCAAGAGACCCAGTACTTC
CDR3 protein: CASSLANGRVGQETQYF

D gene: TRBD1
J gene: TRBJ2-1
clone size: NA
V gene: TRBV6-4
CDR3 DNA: TGTGCCAGCAGTCTTACAGGGGACGAGCAGTTCTTC
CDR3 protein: CASSLTGDEQFF

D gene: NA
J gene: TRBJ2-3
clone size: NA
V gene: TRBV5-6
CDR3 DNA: TGTGCCAGCAGCTTGGGAGACTATACAGATACGCAGTATTTT
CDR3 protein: CASSLGDYTDTQYF

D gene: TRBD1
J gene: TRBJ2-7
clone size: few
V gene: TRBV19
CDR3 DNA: TGTGCCAGTAGGGATCACAGGGGCTCCGACGAGCAGTACTTC
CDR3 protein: CASRDHRGSDEQYF

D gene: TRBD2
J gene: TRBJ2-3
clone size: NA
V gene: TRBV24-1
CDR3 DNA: TGTGCCACCAGTTCCGGGACTAGCGGGAGGAGCACAGATACGCAGTATTTT
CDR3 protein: CATSSGTSGRSTDTQYF

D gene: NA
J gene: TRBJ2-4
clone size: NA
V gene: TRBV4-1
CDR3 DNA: TGCGCCAGCAGCCAAATCCAGTTAGCCAAAAACATTCAGTACTTC
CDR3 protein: CASSQIQLAKNIQYF

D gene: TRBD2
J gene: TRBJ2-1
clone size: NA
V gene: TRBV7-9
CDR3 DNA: TGTGCCAGCAGCCCTAGCGGGGATAGCTCCTACAATGAGCAGTTCTTC
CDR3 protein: CASSPSGDSSYNEQFF

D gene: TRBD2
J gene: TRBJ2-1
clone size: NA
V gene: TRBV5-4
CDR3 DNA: TGTGCCAGCAGCGTGGGACTAGCGGGAGCTAGTGAGCAGTTCTTC
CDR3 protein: CASSVGLAGASEQFF

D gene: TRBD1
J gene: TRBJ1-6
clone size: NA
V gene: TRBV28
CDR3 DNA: TGTGCCAGCAGTTCCCTCGGGACAGCCTATAATTCACCCCTCCACTTT
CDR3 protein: CASSSLGTAYNSPLHF

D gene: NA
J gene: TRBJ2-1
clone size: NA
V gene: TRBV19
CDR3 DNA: TGTGCCAGTAGTACCCAGGCGGGTGGGTCCTACAATGAGCAGTTCTTC
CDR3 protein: CASSTQAGGSYNEQFF

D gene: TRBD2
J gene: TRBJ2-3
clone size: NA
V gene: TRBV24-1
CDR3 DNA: TGTGCCACCAGTGATCATCTAGCGGGAGGGGGCCCAGATACGCAGTATTTT
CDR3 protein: CATSDHLAGGGPDTQYF

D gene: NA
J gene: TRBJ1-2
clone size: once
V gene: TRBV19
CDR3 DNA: TGTGCCAGTATCGCCCCCGGGGGGTTCTATGGCTACACCTTC
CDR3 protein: CASIAPGGFYGYTF

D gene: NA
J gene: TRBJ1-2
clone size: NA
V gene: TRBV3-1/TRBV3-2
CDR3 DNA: TGTGCCAGCAGCCAACTCAAAATCGGGGGCTACACCTTC
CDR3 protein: CASSQLKIGGYTF

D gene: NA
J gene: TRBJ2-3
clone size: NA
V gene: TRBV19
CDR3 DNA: TGTGCCAGTAGTATAGCGGTAAGAAGCACAGATACGCAGTATTTT
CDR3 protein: CASSIAVRSTDTQYF

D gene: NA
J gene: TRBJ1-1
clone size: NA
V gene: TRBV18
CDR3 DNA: TGTGCCAGCTCAGAACGAGACACTGAAGCTTTCTTT
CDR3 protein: CASSERDTEAFF

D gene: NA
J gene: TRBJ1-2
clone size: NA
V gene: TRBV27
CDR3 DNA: TGTGCCAGCAGTTTCGACGGGAACTATGGCTACACCTTC
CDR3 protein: CASSFDGNYGYTF

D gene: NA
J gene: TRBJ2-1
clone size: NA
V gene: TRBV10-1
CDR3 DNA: TGCGCCAGCAGTGACGACACATTCTACAATGAGCAGTTCTTC
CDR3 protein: CASSDDTFYNEQFF

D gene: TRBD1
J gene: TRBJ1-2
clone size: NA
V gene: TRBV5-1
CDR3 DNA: TGCGCCAGCAGCTACACGCCGACAGGGGCCGACATCTATGGCTACACCTTC
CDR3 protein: CASSYTPTGADIYGYTF

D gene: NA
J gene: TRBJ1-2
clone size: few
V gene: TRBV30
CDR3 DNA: TGTGCCTGGAGTGTACAGAGTGGTGGCTACACCTTC
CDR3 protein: CAWSVQSGGYTF

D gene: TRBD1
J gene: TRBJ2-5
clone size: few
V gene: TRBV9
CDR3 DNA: TGTGCCAGCAGCGTAGGGGAAGGGACAGGCCAAGAGACCCAGTACTTC
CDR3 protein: CASSVGEGTGQETQYF

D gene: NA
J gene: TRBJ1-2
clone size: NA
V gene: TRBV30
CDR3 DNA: TGTGCCTGGAGTCTTGTAAAGGGGTACGGCTACACCTTC
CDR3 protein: CAWSLVKGYGYTF

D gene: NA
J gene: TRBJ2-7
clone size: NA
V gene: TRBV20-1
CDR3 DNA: TGCAGTGCGAGTCTAGCGAGCTTCGGCGAGCAGTACTTC
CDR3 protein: CSASLASFGEQYF

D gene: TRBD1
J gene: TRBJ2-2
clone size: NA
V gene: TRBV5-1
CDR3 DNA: TGCGCCAGCGGGACCGGGACAGGGACCACCGGGGAGCTGTTTTTT
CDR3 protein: CASGTGTGTTGELFF

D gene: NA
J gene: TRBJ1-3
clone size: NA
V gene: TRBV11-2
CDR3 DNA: TGTGCCAGCAGCTTGAGTACCTCTGGAAACACCATATATTTT
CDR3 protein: CASSLSTSGNTIYF

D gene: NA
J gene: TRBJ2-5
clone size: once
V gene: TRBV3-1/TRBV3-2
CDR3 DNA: TGTGCCAGCAGCCAAAGACACCACCAAGAGACCCAGTACTTC
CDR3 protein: CASSQRHHQETQYF